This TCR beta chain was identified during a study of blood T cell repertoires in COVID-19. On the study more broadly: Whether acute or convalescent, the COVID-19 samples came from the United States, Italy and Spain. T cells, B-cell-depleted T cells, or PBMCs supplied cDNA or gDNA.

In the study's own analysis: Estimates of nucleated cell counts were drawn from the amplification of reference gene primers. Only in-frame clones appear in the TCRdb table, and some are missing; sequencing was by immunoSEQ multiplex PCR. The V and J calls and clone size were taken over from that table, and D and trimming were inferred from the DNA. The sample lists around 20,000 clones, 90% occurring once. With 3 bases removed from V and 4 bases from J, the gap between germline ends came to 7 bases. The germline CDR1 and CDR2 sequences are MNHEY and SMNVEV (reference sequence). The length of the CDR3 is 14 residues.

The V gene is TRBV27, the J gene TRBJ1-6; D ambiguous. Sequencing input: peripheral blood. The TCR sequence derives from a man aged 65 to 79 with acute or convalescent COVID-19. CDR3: CASSFSPYNSPLHF. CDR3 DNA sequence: TGTGCCAGCAGTTTCTCCCCTTATAATTCACCCCTCCACTTT.